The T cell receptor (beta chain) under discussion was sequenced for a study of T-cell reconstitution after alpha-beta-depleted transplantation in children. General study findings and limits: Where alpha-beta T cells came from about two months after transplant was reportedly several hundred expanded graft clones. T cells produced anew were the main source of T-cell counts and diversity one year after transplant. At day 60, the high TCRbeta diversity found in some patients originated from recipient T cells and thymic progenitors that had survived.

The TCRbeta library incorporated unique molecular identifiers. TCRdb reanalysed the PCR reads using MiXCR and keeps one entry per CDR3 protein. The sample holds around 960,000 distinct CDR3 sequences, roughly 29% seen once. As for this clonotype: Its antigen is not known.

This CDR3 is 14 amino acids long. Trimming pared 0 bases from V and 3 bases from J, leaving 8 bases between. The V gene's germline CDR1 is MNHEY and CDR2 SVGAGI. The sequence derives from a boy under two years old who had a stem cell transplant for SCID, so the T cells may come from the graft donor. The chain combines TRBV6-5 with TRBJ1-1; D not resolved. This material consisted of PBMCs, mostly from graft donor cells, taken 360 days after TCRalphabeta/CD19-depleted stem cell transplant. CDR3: CASSYSSGDTEAFF. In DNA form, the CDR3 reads TGTGCCAGCAGTTACTCGAGTGGGGACACTGAAGCTTTCTTT.